A single sample is the source of the 12 T cell receptor beta chains below, sequenced in a study of Graves' ophthalmopathy and Graves' hyperthyroidism. RNA transcripts provided the template for amplifying TCR beta CDR3 regions. Scientists carried out first-round RT-PCR using HTBI primers and then a second-round multiplex PCR. TCRdb independently ran MiXCR on the multiplex PCR reads; one entry per CDR3 protein. The sample contains 200,000 to 250,000 distinct CDR3 sequences, around 50% of which appear only once. Material: peripheral blood. The origin of the receptors is an adult man with Graves' ophthalmopathy.

The rearrangement uses TRBV2 and TRBJ2-5; D remains unclear. Trimming cost V 3 bases and J 3 bases, with 17 bases left between them. Germline lookup yields CDR1 SNHLY and CDR2 FYNNEI. This CDR3 comprises 16 residues. The CDR3 region has the DNA TGTGCCAGCAGTGAGGAAGCACACGCGTGGAAAGAGACCCAGTACTTC. Residues: CASSEEAHAWKETQYF.

This clonotype was seen only a few times. This chain joins TRBV29-1 and TRBJ2-3; D is uncertain. This CDR3 is built from 11 residues. V was shortened by 6 bases and J by 6 bases, with 10 bases between the two germline ends. Germline loops: CDR1 SQVTM, CDR2 ANQGSEA. The CDR3 sequence is CSVDPEDTQYF. CDR3 in DNA: TGCAGCGTCGACCCGGAGGATACGCAGTATTTT.

V usage is TRBV20-1 and J usage is TRBJ2-7; 9 positions agree with TRBD2. The CDR3 extends over 13 amino acids. CDR1 DFQATT and CDR2 SNEGSKA come from the germline V gene (reference sequence). With V trimmed by 6 bases and J by 6 bases, 9 bases remained unmatched. The CDR3 nucleotides read TGCAGTGCAAGGGCGGGGGGGCCCGGCGAGCAGTACTTC. Translating it yields CSARAGGPGEQYF.

In this sample, this clonotype turned up once. The chain links TRBV5-1 to TRBJ2-3, with TRBD2 as a possible D gene (5 bases). From germline, CDR1 is SGHRS and CDR2 YFSETQ. This CDR3 contains 13 residues. V was clipped by 0 bases and J by 6 bases, with 8 bases between them. CDR3 sequence: CASSLVGVDTQYF. As DNA, the CDR3 is TGCGCCAGCAGCTTGGTGGGAGTCGATACGCAGTATTTT.

The CDR3 reads CASSPVGRGDTEAFF. The CDR3 coding sequence is TGTGCCAGCAGTCCCGTGGGCAGAGGGGACACTGAAGCTTTCTTT. The gene calls are TRBV12-3 or TRBV12-4 and TRBJ1-1; a weak D match, TRBD1 (5 bases). V lost 5 bases and J 3 bases, leaving 16 bases between the germline ends. This CDR3 is built from 15 residues.

On this clonotype: At one end, the junction sequence differs from germline, possibly due to a read error. The chain recombines TRBV10-3 with TRBJ1-2; perhaps TRBD1 as D (6 bases). This CDR3 has 14 residues. Germline V gene data show CDR1 as ENHRY and CDR2 as SYGVKD. The CDR3 DNA reads as TGTGCCAGCAGTGCAGACAGGCATTACTATGGCTACACCTTC. This gives the protein CASSADRHYYGYTF.

This clonotype was counted between two and nine times. The chain combines TRBV25-1 with TRBJ1-1, with TRBD1 as a possible D gene (6 bases). The CDR3 is made up of 14 amino acids. Germline CDR1 MGHDK, CDR2 SYGVNS. Trimming stripped 6 bases from V and 5 bases from J, with 16 bases between. Here the CDR3 reads CASSYPGVGTEAFF. The DNA for the CDR3 is TGTGCCAGCAGCTACCCAGGGGTAGGAACTGAAGCTTTCTTT.

V gene TRBV6-4 combines with J gene TRBJ1-3; D remains unclear. The CDR3 has 13 residues. V was clipped by 4 bases and J by 0 bases, with 4 bases between them. CDR1 is MRHNA and CDR2 is SNTAGT in the germline V gene. CDR3 in amino acids: CASSASSGNTIYF. The CDR3 region has the DNA TGTGCCAGCAGTGCCTCCTCTGGAAACACCATATATTTT.

Many counts were recorded for this clonotype. In DNA, the CDR3 is TGTGCCAGTAGGACAGGGGAGAATTCACCCCTCCACTTT. Translation gives CASRTGENSPLHF. The J gene is TRBJ1-6, the V gene TRBV19, with 8 bases lining up with TRBD1. Germline V CDR1 and CDR2: LNHDA, SQIVND (reference sequence). The CDR3 is 13 amino acids. V lost 6 bases to trimming and J lost 7 bases; unmatched junction nucleotides: 2.

This clonotype was observed a single time. V is TRBV6-2 or TRBV6-3 and J is TRBJ2-7, with 8 bases aligning to TRBD2. Germline-derived CDR1 and CDR2 are MNHEY and SVGEGT. The CDR3 runs to 16 residues. V dropped 2 bases and J dropped 1; count of bases not matched to a gene: 7. The CDR3 nucleotides read TGTGCCAGCAGTTACGCGACTGGACTAGCTTCCTACGAGCAGTACTTC. This sequence encodes CASSYATGLASYEQYF.

This clonotype was counted only a few times. The junction departs from the called germline gene at one end, perhaps through a read error. The chain couples TRBV4-1 to TRBJ1-5; D unclear. CDR1 is MGHRA, CDR2 YSYEKL, per germline. The CDR3 is made up of 16 amino acids. The CDR3 bases are TGTGCCAGCAGCCAAGATTACGGGCAGATTAATCAGCCCCAGCATTTT. Its protein product is CASSQDYGQINQPQHF.

The V and J genes are TRBV11-2 and TRBJ2-7, with 9 bases lining up with TRBD2. The CDR3 has 15 amino acids. With V trimmed by 8 bases and J by 1 base, 9 bases remained unmatched. The V gene's germline CDR1 is SGHAT and CDR2 FQNNGV. The chain's CDR3 is CASQPTSGLSYEQYF. DNA for the CDR3: TGTGCCAGCCAACCGACTAGCGGATTATCCTACGAGCAGTACTTC.